The 25 T cell receptor beta chains below come from one sample, sequenced in a study of T cell changes during pregnancy in multiple sclerosis. Using immunoSEQ multiplex PCR, the repertoire was profiled, and TCRdb retains in-frame clones only, with some absent. Among around 100,000 clones listed, around 92% were seen once. Sequenced material: peripheral blood, taken in the second trimester of pregnancy. All receptors come from a female donor with multiple sclerosis, enrolled in a pregnancy study.

This clone was counted a few times. The chain recombines TRBV30 with TRBJ1-1, with unresolved D. Germline V gene data show CDR1 as GTSNPN and CDR2 as SVGIG (reference sequence). Trimming shortened V by 4 bases and J by 4 bases, and 4 bases separated the two germline ends. The CDR3 is 10 amino acids. CDR3 protein: CAWMRTEAFF. As DNA, the CDR3 is TGTGCCTGGATGCGCACTGAAGCTTTCTTT.

V gene TRBV29-1 combines with J gene TRBJ1-1, with D perhaps TRBD1 (5 bases). This CDR3 is 13 amino acids long. CDR1 is SQVTM and CDR2 is ANQGSEA in the germline V gene. Between the trimmed V and J ends, which lost 5 bases and 0 bases, there was a span of 10 bases. The CDR3 DNA reads as TGCAGCGTTCAAATACAGGTGAACACTGAAGCTTTCTTT. It yields the protein CSVQIQVNTEAFF.

The chain links TRBV27 to TRBJ1-2; D might be TRBD1 (5 bases). V gave up 6 bases and J gave up 2 bases, with 13 bases separating them. CDR1 and CDR2 (germline): MNHEY, SMNVEV (reference sequence). CDR3 size: 14 residues. The DNA for the CDR3 is TGTGCCAGCAGACCGGGACTTCTGAACTATGGCTACACCTTC. It yields the protein CASRPGLLNYGYTF.

The genes are TRBV5-4 and TRBJ2-3; 9 positions agree with TRBD2. The germline V gene encodes CDR1 SGHNT and CDR2 YYREEE (reference sequence). The V and J ends lost 0 bases and 0 bases, in that order; junction bases with no gene match: 8. The CDR3 spans 18 residues. Written as DNA, the CDR3 is TGTGCCAGCAGCTTGGAAGGGTTAGCGGGAGTGAGCACAGATACGCAGTATTTT. Protein product: CASSLEGLAGVSTDTQYF.

This chain joins TRBV27 and TRBJ1-1; D is unresolved. The V end lost 6 bases, the J end lost 0 bases, and 11 bases lay between the germline ends. CDR1 is MNHEY and CDR2 is SMNVEV in the germline V gene (reference sequence). The CDR3 length is 14 residues. Here the CDR3 DNA reads TGTGCCAGCAGCCCAGGAAGCATGAACACTGAAGCTTTCTTT. Translating gives CASSPGSMNTEAFF.

The rearrangement uses TRBV13 and TRBJ2-5; maybe TRBD2 (6 bases). From germline, CDR1 is PRHDT and CDR2 FYEKMQ (reference sequence). The length of the CDR3 is 16 residues. With 3 bases removed from V and 1 base from J, the gap between germline ends came to 15 bases. The CDR3: CASSFPGAGGQETQYF. The DNA of the CDR3 is TGTGCCAGCAGCTTCCCCGGTGCCGGGGGCCAAGAGACCCAGTACTTC.

This clone has more than one count but fewer than ten. The rearrangement links TRBV7-9 to TRBJ2-2; 7 nucleotides match TRBD1. The germline gives CDR1 SEHNR, CDR2 FQNEAQ (reference sequence). The CDR3 sequence is 15 residues long. V lost 1 base, J lost 1 base, and 0 bases stayed unmatched. CDR3 sequence reads: CASSLGTGNTGELFF. The CDR3 DNA follows: TGTGCCAGCAGCTTAGGGACAGGGAACACCGGGGAGCTGTTTTTT.

The chain links TRBV4-3 to TRBJ2-1, with 8 bases matching TRBD1. The CDR3 runs to 15 residues. Germline CDR1 LGHNA, CDR2 YSLEER. The ends lost 4 bases at V and 5 bases at J; junction bases unmatched: 7. The CDR3 is CASSRQTGVDNEQFF. CDR3 DNA sequence: TGCGCCAGCAGCCGGCAGACAGGGGTCGACAATGAGCAGTTCTTC.

V is TRBV4-3 and J is TRBJ2-1; 9 nucleotides align to TRBD2. This CDR3 comprises 15 residues. From germline, CDR1 is LGHNA and CDR2 YSLEER. With V trimmed by 3 bases and J by 6 bases, 6 bases remained unmatched. CDR3 in DNA: TGCGCCAGCAGCCAGCTAGCGGGGTTAGTCAATGAGCAGTTCTTC. Protein: CASSQLAGLVNEQFF.

This chain connects TRBV7-9 to TRBJ2-7, with 7 bases lining up with TRBD1. The CDR3 extends over 14 amino acids. Unmatched junction bases numbered 7, after V lost 5 bases and J lost 3 bases. Germline CDR1 reads SEHNR; CDR2 reads FQNEAQ (reference sequence). Written as DNA, the CDR3 is TGTGCCAGCAGCCTCGGGACAGCGGACTACGAGCAGTACTTC. Its protein is CASSLGTADYEQYF.

J is TRBJ2-1 and V is TRBV18, with TRBD1 matching over 7 bases. V dropped 4 bases and J dropped 5; count of bases not matched to a gene: 8. This CDR3 has 15 amino acids. Per the germline V gene, CDR1 is KGHSH and CDR2 is LQKENI. CDR3 in DNA: TGTGCCAGCTCACTCGACAGGGTCCCCCACAATGAGCAGTTCTTC. Its protein is CASSLDRVPHNEQFF.

In nucleotides, the CDR3 is TGCGCCAGCAGCGAAATCCAGCCGCGGGGATTGTCGCGGAGGGGCTCCTACGAGCAGTACTTC. This gives the protein CASSEIQPRGLSRRGSYEQYF. The chain has TRBV4-1 and TRBJ2-7; D is perhaps TRBD2 (6 bases). In germline, CDR1 is MGHRA, CDR2 YSYEKL. V lost 5 bases, J lost 0 bases, and 32 bases lay in between. CDR3 length: 21 amino acids.

To note about this clone: Distinct nucleotide sequences in the sample also encode this CDR3. The CDR3 region is CASSVGTGTDTQYF. CDR3 DNA sequence: TGTGCCAGCAGCGTCGGGACAGGGACAGATACGCAGTATTTT. The chain carries TRBV9 and TRBJ2-3; 9 bases agree with TRBD1. CDR1 SGDLS and CDR2 YYNGEE come from the germline V gene. V gave up 2 bases and J gave up 3 bases; unmatched junction bases: 1. The length of the CDR3 is 14 residues.

This chain uses TRBV2 with TRBJ2-7; 14 positions agree with TRBD2. Trimming took 0 bases from V and 5 from J; bases not matched to a gene: 3. Germline values: CDR1 SNHLY, CDR2 FYNNEI. This CDR3 has 16 amino acids. The CDR3 reads CASSEARGLAGDEQYF. The CDR3 DNA sequence: TGTGCCAGCAGTGAAGCGCGGGGACTAGCGGGAGACGAGCAGTACTTC. Using reference TRBV2 and TRBJ2-7 for the parts outside the CDR3, the full variable domain is EPEVTQTPSHQVTQMGQEVILRCVPISNHLYFYWYRQILGQKVEFLVSFYNNEISEKSEIFDDQFSVERPDGSNFTLKIRSTKLEDSAMYFCASSEARGLAGDEQYFGPGTRLTVT.

This clone was observed once. This rearrangement joins TRBV5-4 to TRBJ1-1, with D possibly TRBD1 on 5 matching bases. Germline V lookup: CDR1 SGHNT, CDR2 YYREEE (reference sequence). The CDR3 loop spans 16 amino acids. Trimming shortened V by 3 bases and J by 6 bases, and 21 bases separated the two germline ends. CDR3 protein: CASSSKRQSQFSEAFF. The CDR3 region has the DNA TGTGCCAGCAGCTCCAAAAGACAGTCCCAGTTTTCTGAAGCTTTCTTT.

The chain employs TRBV7-3 and TRBJ2-3; no reliable D call. V gave up 2 bases and J gave up 0 bases, with 9 bases separating them. The CDR3 covers 15 residues. The V gene's germline CDR1 is SGHTA and CDR2 FQGTGA. In DNA, the CDR3 is TGTGCCAGCAGCTTAGGGCTCTACAGCACAGATACGCAGTATTTT. As protein: CASSLGLYSTDTQYF.

The V and J genes are TRBV19 and TRBJ2-5, with D tentatively TRBD2 (6 bases). Germline-derived CDR1 and CDR2 are LNHDA and SQIVND (reference sequence). The CDR3 loop spans 14 amino acids. V was trimmed by 1 base and J by 5 bases, leaving 11 bases between them. This chain's CDR3 is CASSIGLALETQYF. The CDR3 DNA reads TGTGCCAGTAGTATAGGCCTAGCGTTGGAGACCCAGTACTTC. Based on the CDR3 plus reference TRBV19 and TRBJ2-5, the full variable domain is DGGITQSPKYLFRKEGQNVTLSCEQNLNHDAMYWYRQDPGQGLRLIYYSQIVNDFQKGDIAEGYSVSREKKESFPLTVTSAQKNPTAFYLCASSIGLALETQYFGPGTRLLVL.

This chain links TRBV28 with TRBJ2-7, with 8 bases that match TRBD1. CDR1 MDHEN and CDR2 SYDVKM come from the germline V gene. CDR3 length equals 15 residues. With 5 bases clipped from V and 3 bases from J, the junction kept 9 bases outside the gene matches. This CDR3 is CASSPSDRDYYEQYF. DNA of the CDR3: TGTGCCAGCAGTCCCTCGGACAGGGATTACTACGAGCAGTACTTC.

This chain connects TRBV6-1 to TRBJ2-7; TRBD2 is a possible D gene (5 bases). V dropped 2 bases and J dropped 2 bases, with 13 bases sitting between them. The germline gives CDR1 MNHNS, CDR2 SASEGT. The CDR3 is 15 residues long. The CDR3 sequence: CASSELGRLPYEQYF. The CDR3 DNA sequence: TGTGCCAGCAGTGAACTTGGCAGACTACCCTACGAGCAGTACTTC.

The gene calls are TRBV15 and TRBJ1-1; TRBD1 might be the D (5 bases). Germline V gene sequence: CDR1 LNHNV, CDR2 YYDKDF (reference sequence). V was cut by 2 bases and J by 0 bases, with 13 bases left in between. This CDR3 has 16 residues. As DNA, the CDR3 is TGTGCCACCAGCAGAACCTACCCGACAGTGAACACTGAAGCTTTCTTT. Its translation is CATSRTYPTVNTEAFF.

A note on this clone: This clone may be a read error of a much larger clone one base away. This chain connects TRBV6-4 to TRBJ2-3, with 8 nucleotides matching TRBD2. The V segment lost 0 bases and the J segment 2 bases; nucleotides outside the gene matches: 1. Germline-derived CDR1 and CDR2 are MRHNA and SNTAGT. The CDR3 runs to 15 residues. The CDR3 coding sequence is TGTGCCAGCAGTGACTCTAGCGGGAACACAGATACGCAGTATTTT. Its protein product is CASSDSSGNTDTQYF.

This chain joins TRBV7-2 and TRBJ2-1, with TRBD2 identical over 13 bases. Germline loops: CDR1 SGHTA, CDR2 FQGNSA. The CDR3 is 18 residues long. V lost 5 bases, J lost 1 base, and 8 bases stayed unmatched. The CDR3 DNA reads as TGTGCCAGCAGCCTCGGACTAGCGGGAGCCGAGTCCTACAATGAGCAGTTCTTC. The encoded protein is CASSLGLAGAESYNEQFF.

The J gene is TRBJ2-7, the V gene TRBV27, with 8 nucleotides matching TRBD1. Germline V lookup: CDR1 MNHEY, CDR2 SMNVEV (reference sequence). CDR3 length equals 15 residues. The trim removed 2 bases at V and 7 bases at J, leaving 10 bases unmatched. In nucleotides, the CDR3 is TGTGCCAGCAGTTTACTCCAGGGGGCGCTGGGGGAGCAGTACTTC. This encodes CASSLLQGALGEQYF.

Concerning this clone itself: A read error may produce the germline difference seen at one junction end. The gene calls are TRBV6-5 and TRBJ2-2; D possibly corresponds to TRBD2 (7 bases). The CDR3 loop spans 13 amino acids. Germline V lookup: CDR1 MNHEY, CDR2 SVGAGI. CDR3 in amino acids: CASSPNGGGGAVF. The CDR3 DNA reads TGTGCCAGCAGTCCCAACGGGGGCGGGGGAGCTGTTTTT.

J is TRBJ2-7 and V is TRBV28; TRBD1 might be the D (6 bases). The CDR3 spans 13 residues. Germline CDR1 is MDHEN and CDR2 is SYDVKM. Trimming pared 4 bases from V and 6 bases from J, leaving 13 bases between. CDR3 residues: CASSSYVRGEQYF. The CDR3 coding sequence is TGTGCCAGCAGTTCCTACGTCAGGGGCGAGCAGTACTTC.